Following are 27 T cell receptor beta chains from one sample sequenced in a study of blood T cell repertoires in COVID-19. Clones were sequenced by immunoSEQ multiplex PCR, and TCRdb holds only the in-frame ones, with some missing. The sample has roughly 140,000 clones, roughly 81% seen once; the top ten hold about 8%. Sequencing used peripheral blood. The receptors shown here come from a human donor with acute or convalescent COVID-19. The donor label of this sample is uncertain.

The V call is TRBV5-5, the J call TRBJ1-1, with D perhaps TRBD1 (5 bases). V shed 4 bases and J shed 4 bases, with 17 bases lying between them. Germline CDR1 SGHKS, CDR2 YYEKEE (reference sequence). CDR3 length equals 15 residues. CDR3 region: CASSPQGTWGTEAFF. CDR3 bases: TGTGCCAGCAGCCCTCAGGGTACTTGGGGCACTGAAGCTTTCTTT.

The chain links TRBV6-5 to TRBJ2-2; 7 positions agree with TRBD2. Losses at the gene ends were 3 bases for V and 3 bases for J; bases not matched to a gene: 1. Germline V gene data show CDR1 as MNHEY and CDR2 as SVGAGI. CDR3 length equals 14 residues. The CDR3 DNA follows: TGTGCCAGCAGTTATGCGGGAGACACCGGGGAGCTGTTTTTT. As protein: CASSYAGDTGELFF.

This chain joins TRBV2 and TRBJ1-6; 10 positions match TRBD1. Germline values: CDR1 SNHLY, CDR2 FYNNEI. Germline trimming cut 6 bases from V and 5 bases from J; bases unmatched to any gene: 7. The CDR3 extends over 16 amino acids. The CDR3 DNA reads TGTGCCAGCAGCCAGACAGGGGGCAGGGATAATTCACCCCTCCACTTT. It yields the protein CASSQTGGRDNSPLHF.

The genes are TRBV28 and TRBJ1-1; D gene unclear. CDR1 and CDR2 (germline): MDHEN, SYDVKM. V was pared by 7 bases and J by 1 base, with 7 bases between. This CDR3 contains 12 residues. CDR3 nucleotide sequence: TGTGCCAGCACGTCAGGGAACACTGAAGCTTTCTTT. This encodes CASTSGNTEAFF. Using reference TRBV28 and TRBJ1-1 for the parts outside the CDR3, the full variable domain is DVKVTQSSRYLVKRTGEKVFLECVQDMDHENMFWYRQDPGLGLRLIYFSYDVKMKEKGDIPEGYSVSREKKERFSLILESASTNQTSMYLCASTSGNTEAFFGQGTRLTVV.

The genes are TRBV6-5 and TRBJ1-1; TRBD1 matches 7 bases. The V segment lost 4 bases and the J segment 5 bases; nucleotides outside the gene matches: 13. Germline V gene data show CDR1 as MNHEY and CDR2 as SVGAGI. The CDR3 is 16 amino acids. This chain's CDR3 is CASSLRDPGGLTEAFF. The CDR3, as DNA: TGTGCCAGCAGTTTAAGGGACCCAGGGGGTTTGACTGAAGCTTTCTTT.

On this clone itself: The junction shows a germline mismatch at one end, possibly a read error. This chain links TRBV7-9 with TRBJ2-1; no firm D call. This CDR3 is 14 amino acids long. The germline CDR1 and CDR2 sequences are SEHNR and FQNEAQ (reference sequence). The CDR3 DNA is TGTGCCAGCAGCCCATTCGGGTCGTCAAGGTCCTTAGTCTTC. Residues: CASSPFGSSRSLVF.

This chain connects TRBV27 to TRBJ2-3; 12 bases match TRBD2. The CDR3 is made up of 17 amino acids. Trimming took 5 bases from V and 2 from J; bases not matched to a gene: 8. Germline CDR1 MNHEY, CDR2 SMNVEV (reference sequence). CDR3 amino acids: CASSPGLAGTYTDTQYF. The CDR3 DNA reads TGTGCCAGCAGTCCCGGACTAGCGGGGACCTACACAGATACGCAGTATTTT.

This chain uses TRBV4-1 with TRBJ1-6, with 7 bases lining up with TRBD1. J gave up 6 bases and V 0 bases, and 14 bases lay outside the gene matches. This CDR3 has 19 residues. CDR1 MGHRA and CDR2 YSYEKL come from the germline V gene. CDR3 DNA: TGCGCCAGCAGCCAAGAAAAATGGATCGGGACAGCGGTTAATTCACCCCTCCACTTT. Translated: CASSQEKWIGTAVNSPLHF.

V gene TRBV5-1 combines with J gene TRBJ2-7, with D possibly being TRBD2 (6 bases). Germline V lookup: CDR1 SGHRS, CDR2 YFSETQ. This CDR3 is built from 17 residues. The V and J ends lost 1 base and 0 bases respectively, with 17 bases between them. This CDR3 reads CASSLSGDSYHSYEQYF. The CDR3, as DNA: TGCGCCAGCAGCTTGAGTGGGGACTCTTACCACTCCTACGAGCAGTACTTC.

CDR3 sequence: CASAFGGGSYNEQFF. The CDR3 DNA is TGTGCCAGCGCCTTTGGCGGGGGGTCCTACAATGAGCAGTTCTTC. The rearrangement links TRBV2 to TRBJ2-1, with 8 nucleotides matching TRBD2. Germline CDR1 is SNHLY and CDR2 is FYNNEI. With V trimmed by 8 bases and J by 1 base, 7 bases remained unmatched. The CDR3 consists of 15 residues. Full variable domain (missing parts from reference TRBV2 and TRBJ2-1): EPEVTQTPSHQVTQMGQEVILRCVPISNHLYFYWYRQILGQKVEFLVSFYNNEISEKSEIFDDQFSVERPDGSNFTLKIRSTKLEDSAMYFCASAFGGGSYNEQFFGPGTRLTVL.

V and J are TRBV7-2 and TRBJ1-1; 8 bases line up with TRBD1. Looked up from germline, CDR1 is SGHTA and CDR2 is FQGNSA. V shed 5 bases and J 8 bases; nucleotides not matched to a gene: 10. The CDR3 extends over 14 amino acids. The DNA for the CDR3 is TGTGCCAGCAGCCCCGGGCAGGGGGCCTTAGAAGCTTTCTTT. Translating gives CASSPGQGALEAFF. The complete variable domain, with remaining parts taken from reference TRBV7-2 and TRBJ1-1, reads GAGVSQSPSNKVTEKGKDVELRCDPISGHTALYWYRQSLGQGLEFLIYFQGNSAPDKSGLPSDRFSAERTGGSVSTLTIQRTQQEDSAVYLCASSPGQGALEAFFGQGTRLTVV.

The J gene is TRBJ2-7, the V gene TRBV19, with TRBD2 as a possible D gene (5 bases). The germline V gene has CDR1 LNHDA and CDR2 SQIVND (reference sequence). This CDR3 has 13 residues. V shed 4 bases and J shed 7 bases, with 14 bases lying between them. CDR3 nucleotide sequence: TGTGCCAGTAGTACGGGCAGGTCGGGAGAGCAGTACTTC. Amino acid sequence: CASSTGRSGEQYF.

This rearrangement joins TRBV6-5 to TRBJ1-6; weak D call: TRBD1 (5 bases). The CDR3 runs 13 residues. Trimming took off 8 bases at V and 7 bases at J, with 12 bases between the two ends. Germline CDR1 and CDR2: MNHEY and SVGAGI. Here the CDR3 reads CASFTGSNSPLHF. The CDR3 nucleotides read TGTGCCAGCTTCACAGGTTCAAATTCACCCCTCCACTTT.

V gene TRBV12-5 combines with J gene TRBJ2-1; TRBD1 matches 9 bases. Germline-derived CDR1 and CDR2 are LGHNT and FRNRAP. With 5 bases clipped from V and 7 bases from J, the junction kept 6 bases outside the gene matches. CDR3 length: 14 residues. The CDR3, as DNA: TGTGCTAGTGGTAGCGGACAGGGGATGAATGAGCAGTTCTTC. Protein: CASGSGQGMNEQFF.

Only a few counts were recorded for this clone. The CDR3 nucleotides read TGTGCCAGCAGTTTAGACAGGTGGAACTATGGCTACACCTTC. It encodes CASSLDRWNYGYTF. V usage is TRBV27 and J usage is TRBJ1-2, with D tentatively TRBD1 (6 bases). The CDR3 has 14 amino acids. Germline-derived CDR1 and CDR2 are MNHEY and SMNVEV (reference sequence). Trimming pared 2 bases from V and 2 bases from J, leaving 9 bases between.

The chain couples TRBV27 to TRBJ1-3; D call uncertain. This CDR3 is built from 15 residues. V was cut by 1 base and J by 0 bases, with 7 bases left in between. Looked up from germline, CDR1 is MNHEY and CDR2 is SMNVEV (reference sequence). CDR3 sequence: CASSLWFSSGNTIYF. Written as DNA, the CDR3 is TGTGCCAGCAGTTTATGGTTCAGCTCTGGAAACACCATATATTTT.

CDR3 bases: TGCGCCAGCAGAAGGGGGAATACTGAAGCTTTCTTT. Amino acids: CASRRGNTEAFF. This chain uses TRBV5-1 with TRBJ1-1; D possibly corresponds to TRBD1 (6 bases). V was clipped by 5 bases and J by 5 bases, with 10 bases between them. The CDR3 is made up of 12 amino acids. Germline-derived CDR1 and CDR2 are SGHRS and YFSETQ.

The V gene is TRBV27, the J gene TRBJ2-7; D might be TRBD2 (7 bases). This CDR3 comprises 14 residues. Germline lookup yields CDR1 MNHEY and CDR2 SMNVEV (reference sequence). Deletions cut 6 bases from V and 3 bases from J, with 15 bases between. CDR3 loop: CASSRRGAYYEQYF. The DNA of the CDR3 is TGTGCCAGCAGCCGCCGGGGGGCCTACTACGAGCAGTACTTC.

V gene TRBV5-4 combines with J gene TRBJ1-4, with D possibly matching TRBD1 (6 bases). CDR3 length: 15 amino acids. V lost 4 bases to trimming and J lost 8 bases, with 18 bases between them. Germline CDR1 and CDR2: SGHNT and YYREEE (reference sequence). The CDR3 loop is CASSPGGQGNEKLFF. The DNA of the CDR3 is TGTGCCAGCAGCCCGGGGGGGCAGGGGAACGAAAAACTGTTTTTT.

This chain uses TRBV7-2 with TRBJ2-3; D uncertain. The germline gives CDR1 SGHTA, CDR2 FQGNSA. V was pared by 5 bases and J by 0 bases, with 3 bases between. The CDR3 contains 12 residues. The CDR3 DNA sequence: TGTGCCAGCAGCCCGAGCACAGATACGCAGTATTTT. It yields the protein CASSPSTDTQYF.

The chain carries TRBV3-1 (or the pseudogene TRBV3-2) and TRBJ2-1; D unresolved. V was pared by 0 bases and J by 9 bases, with 6 bases between. The CDR3 is 12 residues long. CDR1 and CDR2 from the germline V gene are LGHDT and YNNKEL (reference sequence). The CDR3 region has the DNA TGTGCCAGCAGCCAAGATACCAGTGAGCAGTTCTTC. Translated: CASSQDTSEQFF.

The V and J genes are TRBV15 and TRBJ2-2; 7 bases fit TRBD2. The V and J ends lost 5 bases and 4 bases, in that order; junction bases with no gene match: 16. The length of the CDR3 is 18 residues. From germline, CDR1 is LNHNV and CDR2 YYDKDF (reference sequence). CDR3 sequence: CATSGSLTERGFTGELFF. Here the CDR3 DNA reads TGTGCCACCAGCGGATCTTTGACTGAGCGGGGCTTCACCGGGGAGCTGTTTTTT. The whole variable domain, remainder taken from reference TRBV15 and TRBJ2-2, is DAMVIQNPRYQVTQFGKPVTLSCSQTLNHNVMYWYQQKSSQAPKLLFHYYDKDFNNEADTPDNFQSRRPNTSFCFLDIRSPGLGDTAMYLCATSGSLTERGFTGELFFGEGSRLTVL.

The chain couples TRBV9 to TRBJ2-2, with D unresolved. V shed 0 bases and J shed 5 bases, with 8 bases lying between them. The CDR3 runs to 14 residues. Germline CDR1 and CDR2: SGDLS and YYNGEE. CDR3 region: CASSVEQLTGELFF. The CDR3 DNA follows: TGTGCCAGCAGCGTAGAACAGCTGACCGGGGAGCTGTTTTTT.

The chain has TRBV9 and TRBJ1-2; 8 nucleotides match TRBD1. CDR1 is SGDLS and CDR2 is YYNGEE in the germline V gene. This CDR3 is 16 amino acids long. The V gene end was trimmed by 3 bases and the J gene end by 2 bases; junction bases not matched to a gene: 9. CDR3 DNA: TGTGCCAGCAGCGCCGGGACAGGTTGGGGGAACTATGGCTACACCTTC. Protein: CASSAGTGWGNYGYTF.

This chain joins TRBV2 and TRBJ2-3; 8 bases fit TRBD2. V shed 4 bases and J 2 bases; nucleotides not matched to a gene: 5. CDR3 size: 15 residues. Per the germline V gene, CDR1 is SNHLY and CDR2 is FYNNEI. The CDR3 loop is CASSAGLVDTDTQYF. In nucleotides, the CDR3 is TGTGCCAGCAGTGCGGGACTAGTGGACACAGATACGCAGTATTTT.

The rearrangement uses TRBV6-6 and TRBJ1-5; unclear D gene. CDR1 and CDR2 (germline): MNHNY, SVGAGI (reference sequence). With 8 bases removed from V and 5 bases from J, the gap between germline ends came to 16 bases. The CDR3 sequence is 14 residues long. CDR3: CASLGERRDQPQHF. Written as DNA, the CDR3 is TGTGCCAGCCTCGGGGAAAGGAGGGATCAGCCCCAGCATTTT.

This sequence joins TRBV20-1 and TRBJ1-5; 7 nucleotides agree with TRBD1. The germline CDR1 and CDR2 sequences are DFQATT and SNEGSKA (reference sequence). V was pared by 3 bases and J by 1 base, with 9 bases of the junction left unmatched. CDR3 length: 16 amino acids. CDR3 nucleotides: TGCAGTGCTAGTCCCTTCGGGACAGCAAGCAATCAGCCCCAGCATTTT. The encoded protein is CSASPFGTASNQPQHF.